This T cell receptor beta chain was sequenced in a study of T cells after yellow fever vaccination. This CDR3 contains 16 residues. CDR1 SGDLS and CDR2 YYNGEE come from the germline V gene. V shed 3 bases and J 0 bases; nucleotides not matched to a gene: 6. TCRdb called the 5' RACE reads again in MiXCR, with one record for every CDR3 protein. Of hundreds of thousands of distinct CDR3 sequences in the sample, around 8.1% were seen once. This clonotype came up many times. The chain is built from TRBV9 and TRBJ1-3; 7 positions agree with TRBD1. The clonotype originates from a man aged 18 to 29 who received the YFV17D yellow fever vaccine. The sequencing used PBMCs, collected 35 to 50 days after the first yellow fever vaccination. CDR3 in amino acids: CASSALGGFSGNTIYF. CDR3 nucleotide sequence: TGTGCCAGCAGCGCATTAGGGGGCTTCTCTGGAAACACCATATATTTT.